This passage covers 19 T cell receptor beta chains from one sample sequenced in a study of patients and donors after allogeneic stem cell transplantation. TCRdb itself ran the RT-PCR reads through MiXCR, one entry per CDR3 protein. This table has about 70,000 distinct CDR3 sequences, roughly 29% appearing once. The sample comprised blood, either unsorted or a sorted T cell fraction (not recorded which). The receptors were gathered from a human donor who was either an allogeneic HSCT recipient or a stem cell or donor lymphocyte infusion donor (not recorded which). It is not recorded whose cells these are; they may come from a transplant donor.

The rearrangement links TRBV15 to TRBJ2-7; D might be TRBD1 (5 bases). Germline lookup yields CDR1 LNHNV and CDR2 YYDKDF (reference sequence). The CDR3 is made up of 14 amino acids. Trimming removed 1 base from V and 3 bases from J, with 10 bases in between. CDR3 nucleotide sequence: TGTGCCACCAGCAGAGCAGGGTCTGGCTACGAGCAGTACTTC. It is translated as CATSRAGSGYEQYF.

The chain employs TRBV12-3 or TRBV12-4 and TRBJ2-5; D is perhaps TRBD2 (6 bases). The CDR3 contains 14 residues. V was cut by 4 bases and J by 1 base, with 10 bases left in between. CDR3 in amino acids: CASSSGTPQETQYF. The DNA of the CDR3 is TGTGCCAGCAGTTCCGGGACTCCCCAAGAGACCCAGTACTTC.

The chain joins TRBV12-3 or TRBV12-4 to TRBJ1-1; 7 bases align to TRBD1. CDR3 length: 13 amino acids. V gave up 6 bases and J gave up 6 bases; unmatched junction bases: 7. As DNA, the CDR3 is TGTGCCAGCAGGCGACCGGGACAGCCTGAAGCTTTCTTT. Protein: CASRRPGQPEAFF.

This clonotype has more than one count but fewer than ten. The genes are TRBV12-3 or TRBV12-4 and TRBJ2-7; D perhaps matches TRBD1 (6 bases). This CDR3 spans 14 amino acids. Trimming took 5 bases from V and 3 from J, leaving 14 bases between them. The CDR3 region is CASSPQTGLYEQYF. The CDR3 DNA follows: TGTGCCAGCAGTCCCCAGACAGGCCTCTACGAGCAGTACTTC.

The V and J genes are TRBV18 and TRBJ1-5; no reliable D call. Deletions cut 3 bases from V and 1 base from J, with 10 bases between. Germline values: CDR1 KGHSH, CDR2 LQKENI. The CDR3 extends over 15 amino acids. CDR3 DNA: TGTGCCAGCTCACCGAGGGCGGGAAGCAATCAGCCCCAGCATTTT. It translates to CASSPRAGSNQPQHF.

This clonotype was seen ten or more times. The rearrangement uses TRBV12-3 or TRBV12-4 and TRBJ1-1; TRBD1 might be the D (5 bases). This CDR3 has 15 amino acids. The V end was cut by 6 bases, the J end by 1 base, with 15 bases between. CDR3 in DNA: TGTGCCAGCAGGATCATGGGGACGGCGAACACTGAAGCTTTCTTT. The encoded protein is CASRIMGTANTEAFF.

This clonotype was seen a few times. V is TRBV20-1 and J is TRBJ1-5; no clear D gene. The CDR3 extends over 15 amino acids. V was cut by 7 bases and J by 0 bases, with 16 bases left in between. Germline CDR1 and CDR2: DFQATT and SNEGSKA (reference sequence). The DNA for the CDR3 is TGCAGTGTAAGGCGGCCCGGGGATAGCAATCAGCCCCAGCATTTT. Its translation: CSVRRPGDSNQPQHF.

This chain connects TRBV7-9 to TRBJ2-5; 11 nucleotides align to TRBD1. Germline CDR1 and CDR2: SEHNR and FQNEAQ (reference sequence). This CDR3 is 13 amino acids long. V shed 7 bases, J shed 5 bases, and the junction held 3 bases outside the gene matches. CDR3 in amino acids: CASTDRGLETQYF. CDR3 nucleotides: TGTGCCAGCACGGACAGGGGGCTTGAGACCCAGTACTTC.

The chain combines TRBV6-1 with TRBJ1-3; 7 nucleotides line up with TRBD1. CDR1 MNHNS and CDR2 SASEGT come from the germline V gene. This CDR3 comprises 17 residues. V was clipped by 6 bases and J by 4 bases; unmatched bases: 15. CDR3 sequence reads: CASSRHFTGTDGNTIYF. The CDR3 DNA follows: TGTGCCAGCAGCCGACATTTTACCGGGACAGACGGAAACACCATATATTTT.

The sample holds a few counts of this clonotype. The V and J genes are TRBV12-3 or TRBV12-4 and TRBJ2-3; no firm D call. The CDR3 extends over 13 amino acids. V was clipped by 3 bases and J by 3 bases, with 7 bases between them. Here the CDR3 reads CASSLGWTDTQYF. The DNA for the CDR3 is TGTGCCAGCAGTTTGGGGTGGACAGATACGCAGTATTTT.

The table lists this clonotype with a few counts. The chain is built from TRBV5-1 and TRBJ1-5; 7 bases align to TRBD1. J gave up 7 bases and V 4 bases, and 17 bases lay outside the gene matches. The germline CDR1 and CDR2 sequences are SGHRS and YFSETQ. This CDR3 has 17 residues. CDR3 residues: CASSHAPRTGGGQPQHF. The CDR3 DNA reads as TGCGCCAGCAGCCATGCCCCACGGACAGGAGGGGGCCAGCCCCAGCATTTT.

The gene calls are TRBV3-1 and TRBJ2-1; 8 bases align to TRBD1. Trimming cost V 4 bases and J 4 bases; bases outside gene matches: 6. The length of the CDR3 is 15 residues. Germline lookup yields CDR1 LGHDT and CDR2 YNNKEL (reference sequence). DNA for the CDR3: TGTGCCAGCAGCCCTCGGACAGGGTGGTACAATGAGCAGTTCTTC. Translation: CASSPRTGWYNEQFF.

The table lists this clonotype with a few counts. The chain links TRBV5-1 to TRBJ1-2, with D maybe TRBD1 (5 bases). V was pared by 0 bases and J by 0 bases, with 12 bases between. Germline V gene lookup returns CDR1 SGHRS and CDR2 YFSETQ. The CDR3 consists of 16 residues. The CDR3, as DNA: TGCGCCAGCAGCTTGGACCCCGAGACAGCTAACTATGGCTACACCTTC. As protein: CASSLDPETANYGYTF. The full variable domain, in which reference TRBV5-1 and TRBJ1-2 provide the parts outside the CDR3, is KAGVTQTPRYLIKTRGQQVTLSCSPISGHRSVSWYQQTPGQGLQFLFEYFSETQRNKGNFPGRFSGRQFSNSRSEMNVSTLELGDSALYLCASSLDPETANYGYTFGSGTRLTVV.

This clonotype was counted only a few times. The V and J genes are TRBV6-2 or TRBV6-3 and TRBJ2-7, with TRBD2 matching over 13 bases. J was trimmed by 7 bases and V by 2 bases; bases with no gene match: 5. Germline lookup yields CDR1 MNHEY and CDR2 SVGEGT. CDR3 length equals 15 residues. CDR3 sequence (DNA): TGTGCCAGCAGTTACCGGACTAGCGGGAGTAGTGAGCAGTACTTC. Protein product: CASSYRTSGSSEQYF.

Only a few counts were recorded for this clonotype. The chain carries TRBV6-6 and TRBJ1-4; D gene uncertain. The CDR3 is made up of 13 amino acids. Germline V gene sequence: CDR1 MNHNY, CDR2 SVGAGI (reference sequence). With 7 bases removed from V and 8 bases from J, the gap between germline ends came to 14 bases. Here the CDR3 reads CASTPTGREKLFF. The DNA of the CDR3 is TGTGCCAGCACCCCTACTGGACGAGAAAAACTGTTTTTT.

V and J are TRBV29-1 and TRBJ2-7, with 11 nucleotides matching TRBD2. The germline CDR1 and CDR2 sequences are SQVTM and ANQGSEA. Trimming removed 6 bases from V and 4 bases from J; junction bases left unmatched: 11. The CDR3 spans 15 residues. CDR3 DNA sequence: TGCAGCGTCGCTAATATAGCGGGAGGGTTTTACGAGCAGTACTTC. This gives the protein CSVANIAGGFYEQYF.

The CDR3 coding sequence is TGTGCCAGCAGCTCACACAGGGGAATCAATGAGCAGTTCTTC. Amino acids: CASSSHRGINEQFF. The chain carries TRBV7-3 and TRBJ2-1, with 7 bases aligning to TRBD1. The CDR3 sequence is 14 residues long. Looked up from germline, CDR1 is SGHTA and CDR2 is FQGTGA. V lost 4 bases, J lost 6 bases, and 6 bases stayed unmatched.

This clonotype was counted a few times. CDR3 loop: CASSLDREGSGKLFF. The CDR3 DNA follows: TGTGCCAGCAGTCTCGACAGGGAGGGCTCAGGAAAACTGTTTTTT. The rearrangement joins TRBV6-5 to TRBJ1-4; 7 bases agree with TRBD1. This CDR3 is 15 amino acids long. Trimming took 5 bases from V and 10 from J; bases not matched to a gene: 13. CDR1 and CDR2 (germline): MNHEY, SVGAGI.

This clonotype was counted at least ten times. The rearrangement uses TRBV20-1 and TRBJ1-4; unclear D gene. V shed 3 bases and J shed 6 bases, with 17 bases lying between them. The CDR3 extends over 15 amino acids. Germline loops: CDR1 DFQATT, CDR2 SNEGSKA (reference sequence). CDR3 loop: CSASGIGRWDEKLFF. CDR3 DNA sequence: TGCAGTGCTAGCGGGATAGGCCGGTGGGATGAAAAACTGTTTTTT.